This TCR beta chain is drawn from a study of regulatory T cells in long-lasting Graves disease. This clonotype came up a few times. CDR3-region Arm-PCR and iRepertoire HTBI primers produced the TCR beta libraries. TCRdb itself ran the multiplex PCR reads through MiXCR, one entry per CDR3 protein. The table lists about 540,000 distinct CDR3 sequences, approximately 15% of them singletons. Trimming left V 3 bases short and J 3 bases short, with 9 bases between. CDR3 size: 14 residues. Looked up from germline, CDR1 is KGHSH and CDR2 is LQKENI. Time point: newly diagnosed GD, antithyroid drugs for less than 3 months. TCR sequences were obtained from RNA taken from PBMCs. This same sample was also part of a study on T cells in Graves' hyperthyroidism and ophthalmopathy.

The source of this sequence is a man younger than 45 with Graves disease. Material: peripheral blood mononuclear cells (PBMCs), obtained at new diagnosis, from a patient treated with antithyroid drugs. V usage is TRBV18 and J usage is TRBJ1-5; D is ambiguous. The CDR3 loop reads CASSPGPHNQPQHF. The DNA of the CDR3 is TGTGCCAGCTCACCCGGACCGCACAATCAGCCCCAGCATTTT.